The 16 T cell receptor beta chains listed next were all sequenced from one sample in a study of T cell clonality in common variable immunodeficiency. The table came from immunoSEQ multiplex PCR; TCRdb's copy has only in-frame clones and leaves some out. The sample has 40,000 to 45,000 clones, none seen only once. The specimen sequenced was peripheral blood mononuclear cells. All receptors derive from a person between 18 and 75 years old in good health.

This clone was observed at least ten times. CDR3 sequence: CASSLGLTGDGYTF. The part of the CDR3 DNA that was read is TGTGCCAGCAGCTTAGGGTTGACAGGGGACGGC. V is TRBV7-3 and J is TRBJ1-2, with 8 bases matching TRBD1. The read is 3 residues too short to cover the CDR3 end, so that end is filled in from the germline J gene. This CDR3 has 14 residues. Germline CDR1 and CDR2: SGHTA and FQGTGA.

In its sample, this clone was seen many times. The read ends 3 residues early relative to the CDR3; the germline J gene fills the gap. The chain employs TRBV5-6 and TRBJ1-1; D not resolved. The germline V gene has CDR1 SGHDT and CDR2 YYEEEE. The CDR3 is 12 residues long. The part of the CDR3 DNA that was read is TGTGCCAGCAGCCTGGGTGGGCTCCAA. This translates into CASSLGGLQ. In full, the CDR3 is CASSLGGLQAFF.

This clone showed up many times. Read coverage stops 3 residues before the CDR3 terminus; the germline J gene supplies the remainder. This sequence joins TRBV9 and TRBJ2-7; perhaps TRBD1 as D (5 bases). This CDR3 has 13 residues. Per the germline V gene, CDR1 is SGDLS and CDR2 is YYNGEE. V lost 3 bases to trimming and J lost 3 bases, with 10 bases between them. The sequenced CDR3 bases are TGTGCCAGCAGCGCCCCGACAGACTACGAG. Amino acid sequence: CASSAPTDYE. In full, the CDR3 is CASSAPTDYEQYF.

To note about this clone: The CDR3 end lies 3 residues beyond the end of the read and is filled in from the germline J gene. The gene calls are TRBV11-1 and TRBJ1-3; TRBD1 matches 8 bases. Germline CDR1 and CDR2: SGHAT and FQDESV (reference sequence). The CDR3 has 15 amino acids. The V and J ends lost 4 bases and 0 bases, in that order; junction bases with no gene match: 2. The CDR3 bases that were read are TGTGCCAGCAGCTATACAGGGGGCTCTGGAAACACC. Its protein product is CASSYTGGSGNT. The complete CDR3 protein is CASSYTGGSGNTIYF.

Many counts were recorded for this clone. With the read ending 3 residues before the CDR3 end, the germline J gene is used to fill in that end. The gene calls are TRBV4-1 and TRBJ1-2; no definite D call. CDR1 MGHRA and CDR2 YSYEKL come from the germline V gene. The CDR3 extends over 13 amino acids. The CDR3 spells CASSQDWAFGYTF. Incomplete CDR3 DNA: TGCGCCAGCAGCCAAGATTGGGCCTTCGGC.

The sample holds many counts of this clone. The read gets to within 3 residues of the CDR3 end, and the germline J gene fills in the rest. V is TRBV7-8 and J is TRBJ1-5; D remains ambiguous. Looked up from germline, CDR1 is SGHVS and CDR2 is FQNEAQ. This CDR3 region has 13 residues. V lost 5 bases and J lost 7, with 12 bases in between. CDR3 sequence: CASSPGGPQPQHF. The covered CDR3 bases are TGTGCCAGCAGCCCAGGAGGGCCCCAGCCC.

The sample holds many counts of this clone. The CDR3 is cut off 3 residues early in the read; its end comes from the germline J gene. The chain is built from TRBV7-3 and TRBJ2-2, with 8 bases lining up with TRBD1. The CDR3 has 15 residues. The J segment lost 7 bases and the V segment lost 5 bases, leaving 9 bases of the junction unmatched. Germline V gene data show CDR1 as SGHTA and CDR2 as FQGTGA. CDR3 in amino acids: CASSQPGQVNGELFF. The sequenced part of the CDR3 DNA is TGTGCCAGCAGCCAACCGGGACAGGTGAACGGGGAG.

This clone has at least ten counts. The CDR3 extends 3 residues past the end of the read, so its final part is completed from the germline J gene. The V gene is TRBV7-2, the J gene TRBJ2-2; no definite D call. This CDR3 has 13 amino acids. Looked up from germline, CDR1 is SGHTA and CDR2 is FQGNSA. Between the trimmed V and J ends, which lost 5 bases and 4 bases, there was a span of 8 bases. The part of the CDR3 DNA that was read is TGTGCCAGCAGCCCACGGGTCACCGGGGAG. It codes for CASSPRVTGE. The entire CDR3 sequence reads CASSPRVTGELFF.

This clone was detected many times. The read comes to an end 3 residues before the CDR3 does, leaving the germline J gene to fill in the end. The rearrangement joins TRBV7-2 to TRBJ1-6; 7 bases fit TRBD1. J gave up 10 bases and V 5 bases, and 8 bases lay outside the gene matches. CDR1 is SGHTA and CDR2 is FQGNSA in the germline V gene. This CDR3 comprises 14 residues. CDR3 bases read: TGTGCCAGCAGCCCCAGATACAGGGGCTCACCC. Translated, it gives CASSPRYRGSP. The whole CDR3 sequence is CASSPRYRGSPLHF.

This clone was counted ten times or more. The CDR3 is CSVKVRHNEQFF. The sequenced CDR3 bases are TGCAGCGTTAAGGTTCGTCACAATGAG. The V and J genes are TRBV29-1 and TRBJ2-1; no clear D gene. The read finishes 3 residues shy of the CDR3 end, and the germline J gene is used to complete it. V was cut by 5 bases and J by 5 bases, with 10 bases left in between. This CDR3 has 12 residues. Germline values: CDR1 SQVTM, CDR2 ANQGSEA.

This clone was counted many times. From the germline J gene comes the end of the CDR3, since the read stops 3 residues before it. The chain employs TRBV7-9 and TRBJ1-1; TRBD1 is a possible D gene (6 bases). Germline values: CDR1 SEHNR, CDR2 FQNEAQ (reference sequence). The CDR3 length is 14 residues. Trimming removed 5 bases at V and 4 bases at J, with 14 bases between. The CDR3 is CASSLPTGITEAFF. CDR3 DNA, as far as it was read: TGTGCCAGCAGCCTCCCGACAGGTATCACTGAA.

This clone was observed many times. Coverage ceases 3 residues before the CDR3 finishes, and the germline J gene fills in the end. The rearrangement uses TRBV7-9 and TRBJ2-7; TRBD1 aligns across 7 bases. Unmatched junction bases numbered 6, after V lost 4 bases and J lost 3 bases. CDR1 SEHNR and CDR2 FQNEAQ come from the germline V gene (reference sequence). The CDR3 consists of 14 residues. The DNA read from the CDR3 is TGTGCCAGCAGCTCACGGGACAGAAACTACGAG. It translates to CASSSRDRNYE. The full CDR3 protein reads CASSSRDRNYEQYF.

This clone came up many times. The CDR3 end lies 3 residues beyond the end of the read and is filled in from the germline J gene. This sequence joins TRBV5-6 and TRBJ2-7; 9 positions agree with TRBD2. The V gene's germline CDR1 is SGHDT and CDR2 YYEEEE. Unmatched junction bases numbered 4, after V lost 2 bases and J lost 4 bases. This CDR3 spans 14 amino acids. Partial CDR3 DNA: TGTGCCAGCAGCTTTAGTCTAGCGGGATACGAG. Translating it yields CASSFSLAGYE. The full CDR3 protein reads CASSFSLAGYEQYF.

This clone has at least ten counts. The missing CDR3 end, 3 residues past where the read stops, is filled in from the germline J gene. The rearrangement links TRBV27 to TRBJ2-1; 12 bases agree with TRBD2. This CDR3 spans 18 amino acids. CDR1 is MNHEY, CDR2 SMNVEV, per germline (reference sequence). Trimming cost V 2 bases and J 0 bases; bases outside gene matches: 5. The CDR3 DNA, read in part, is TGTGCCAGCAGTTTACCGCTGACTAGCGGGAGCTCCTACAATGAG. Translating gives CASSLPLTSGSSYNE. The whole CDR3 sequence is CASSLPLTSGSSYNEQFF.

This clone was counted at least ten times. The read comes to an end 3 residues before the CDR3 does, leaving the germline J gene to fill in the end. This chain joins TRBV9 and TRBJ2-2; 11 nucleotides align to TRBD1. Germline V gene sequence: CDR1 SGDLS, CDR2 YYNGEE. This CDR3 has 14 amino acids. V dropped 2 bases and J dropped 6; count of bases not matched to a gene: 0. The sequenced CDR3 bases are TGTGCCAGCAGCGTGGGACAGGGGGCCGGGGAG. As protein: CASSVGQGAGE. The whole CDR3 protein reads CASSVGQGAGELFF.

This clone showed up many times. The CDR3 goes on 3 residues after the read ends, and that part is filled in from the germline J gene. The chain carries TRBV6-2 or TRBV6-3 and TRBJ1-6, with D tentatively TRBD1 (5 bases). CDR3 length: 15 residues. Germline CDR1 MNHEY, CDR2 SVGEGT. V lost 6 bases and J 6 bases, leaving 15 bases between the germline ends. The part of the CDR3 DNA that was read is TGTGCCAGCAGCAGGGTCTTGGGGCCTAATTCACCC. It is translated as CASSRVLGPNSP. The whole CDR3 sequence reads CASSRVLGPNSPLHF.